These T cell receptor beta chains were read from a single sample in a study of T cells in Graves' hyperthyroidism and ophthalmopathy. TCRdb fed the multiplex PCR reads into MiXCR, producing one record per CDR3 protein. This sample has 500,000 or so distinct CDR3 sequences, with about 15% found just once. Sequencing was done on a sample of blood. The receptors originated from a woman in her 30s with Graves' ophthalmopathy. Both conserved end residues are trimmed from each CDR3. The D gene is left open where the match is weak.

cdr3_aa,v_call,cdr3_length,d_call
SATPSGTVQY,TRBV20-1,10,TRBD2
ASSYVAGVRRSYEQS,TRBV6-6,15,TRBD2
ASSLARGHEVEF,TRBV5-1,12,NA
ASSFSSSIYEQY,TRBV12-3/TRBV12-4,12,NA
ANRTGRSSSYNEQF,TRBV27,14,TRBD1
ASSPSLAGGIHTDTQY,TRBV9,16,TRBD2
ASSVDAGAVYEQF,TRBV9,13,TRBD2
ASSLAGEGYEQY,TRBV27,12,TRBD2
SARDRGGYSNQPQH,TRBV20-1,14,NA
ASRFIGAYEQY,TRBV27,11,NA
SARDFAPSDPYNEQF,TRBV20-1,15,NA
ASSSEGPEGETQY,TRBV7-9,13,NA
ASSGRGDGANVLT,TRBV27,13,NA
ASSQFWQRNEAF,TRBV4-3,12,NA
ASMAAGVPHSSYEQY,TRBV28,15,NA
ASSESAGGIQETQY,TRBV2,14,TRBD2
ASSQGQPGNEKLF,TRBV4-2,13,NA
AWSSIGTDNGELF,TRBV30,13,TRBD1
ASSLGERSGNTIY,TRBV11-2,13,NA
ASSRFAYNEQF,TRBV7-2,11,NA
ASTPEGSYNEQF,TRBV12-3/TRBV12-4,12,NA
ASSLGLRTSGRAPSYEQY,TRBV7-6,18,TRBD2
SAGRGQTQY,TRBV20-1,9,NA
ASSLPRGADTQY,TRBV5-1,12,NA
ASSAQAEAF,TRBV3-1,9,NA
ASSLWGEGDEQF,TRBV7-9,12,NA
ASSQEGATYNEQF,TRBV4-2,13,NA
ASSQRLAGGGDTQY,TRBV4-2,14,TRBD2